In this sample, the clone carrying this TCR beta chain turned up many times. Antigen unknown. The sample's time point: newly diagnosed GD, antithyroid drugs for less than 3 months. The TCR library was made from RNA extracted from PBMCs. The sample originates from a study of regulatory T cells in long-lasting Graves disease. Study observations and caveats: The work looked only at peripheral blood and did not look at thyroid tissue.

The authors built TCR beta libraries using iRepertoire HTBI primers and Arm-PCR of CDR3 regions. TCRdb reprocessed the multiplex PCR reads via MiXCR and lists one record per CDR3 protein. This sample has some 410,000 distinct CDR3 sequences, with about 17% found just once. The CDR3 is 14 amino acids. Between the trimmed V and J ends, which lost 1 base and 6 bases, there was a span of 10 bases. Germline V lookup: CDR1 SEHNR, CDR2 FQNEAQ (reference sequence). The sample also formed part of further work on T cells in Graves' hyperthyroidism and ophthalmopathy. As that study records: Each diagnosis drew on symptoms, thyroxine, TRAb, thyroid ultrasound and orbital computed tomography findings. Median prediction lead before ophthalmopathy onset was about 6.5 months with the model.

The sequence derives from a woman aged 25 to 39 with Graves disease. The source was peripheral blood mononuclear cells (PBMCs), collected at new diagnosis, from a patient treated with antithyroid drugs. The chain links TRBV7-9 to TRBJ1-5, with unresolved D. CDR3 sequence (DNA): TGTGCCAGCAGCTTAGATTTGGGTACTCAGCCCCAGCATTTT. Its translation is CASSLDLGTQPQHF.